Following are 14 T cell receptor beta chains from one sample sequenced in a study of blood T cells in healthy people across ages. Through a sample-barcoded 5' primer and a J-beta primer mix, a second PCR was run for roughly 7 to 11 cycles. TCRdb re-analysed the 5' RACE reads in MiXCR, keeping a single row per CDR3 protein. The sample has 1.8 million or so distinct CDR3 sequences; about two fifths are singletons. Sequences were obtained from blood. The receptors were sampled from a human donor in good health.

The CDR3 protein is CASSTHIMVTGGSYNSPLHF. The CDR3 DNA reads TGTGCCAGCAGCACACACATAATGGTGACAGGGGGCTCCTATAATTCACCCCTCCACTTT. The J gene is TRBJ1-6, the V gene TRBV5-5; 9 bases are shared with TRBD1. J was trimmed by 0 bases and V by 4 bases; bases with no gene match: 14. From germline, CDR1 is SGHKS and CDR2 YYEKEE (reference sequence). The CDR3 extends over 20 amino acids.

The chain combines TRBV7-8 with TRBJ2-1, with no clear D. V was cut by 5 bases and J by 8 bases, with 16 bases left in between. Germline lookup yields CDR1 SGHVS and CDR2 FQNEAQ. The CDR3 sequence is 14 residues long. This chain's CDR3 is CASSRSNIYDEQFF. The CDR3 nucleotides read TGTGCCAGCAGCCGGTCCAATATTTACGATGAGCAGTTCTTC. The entire variable domain, with the rest obtained from reference TRBV7-8 and TRBJ2-1, is as follows: GAGVSQSPRYKVAKRGQDVALRCDPISGHVSLFWYQQALGQGPEFLTYFQNEAQLDKSGLPSDRFFAERPEGSVSTLKIQRTQQEDSAVYLCASSRSNIYDEQFFGPGTRLTVL.

This clonotype was observed a handful of times. The chain carries TRBV7-9 and TRBJ1-2; maybe TRBD1 (5 bases). From germline, CDR1 is SEHNR and CDR2 FQNEAQ (reference sequence). CDR3 length equals 13 residues. The V gene lost 4 bases and the J gene lost 8 bases, with 14 bases spanning the gap. The CDR3 sequence is CASSWGGNIGYTF. CDR3 in DNA: TGTGCCAGCAGCTGGGGGGGGAATATCGGCTACACCTTC.

V usage is TRBV25-1 and J usage is TRBJ2-3, with 10 bases that match TRBD2. The ends lost 2 bases at V and 2 bases at J; junction bases unmatched: 16. This CDR3 contains 20 residues. Germline CDR1 and CDR2: MGHDK and SYGVNS. CDR3 bases: TGTGCCAGCAGTGAACGAGGTATTAGCGGGGGGTCTTCTCCCACAGATACGCAGTATTTT. This codes for CASSERGISGGSSPTDTQYF.

The chain has TRBV7-2 and TRBJ2-4; no reliable D call. CDR1 is SGHTA and CDR2 is FQGNSA in the germline V gene. CDR3 length: 14 amino acids. Trimming took off 5 bases at V and 1 base at J, with 9 bases between the two ends. CDR3 sequence: CASSQEWAKNIQYF. CDR3 in DNA: TGTGCCAGCAGCCAGGAGTGGGCCAAAAACATTCAGTACTTC. The entire variable domain, with the rest obtained from reference TRBV7-2 and TRBJ2-4, is as follows: GAGVSQSPSNKVTEKGKDVELRCDPISGHTALYWYRQSLGQGLEFLIYFQGNSAPDKSGLPSDRFSAERTGGSVSTLTIQRTQQEDSAVYLCASSQEWAKNIQYFGAGTRLSVL.

This chain joins TRBV7-8 and TRBJ2-3; 11 bases are a match to TRBD2. V shed 5 bases, J shed 5 bases, and the junction held 9 bases outside the gene matches. The CDR3 consists of 16 residues. Germline CDR1 SGHVS, CDR2 FQNEAQ. As DNA, the CDR3 is TGTGCCAGCAGCCCCGTGACTAGCGGGGACGGAGATACGCAGTATTTT. Amino acid sequence: CASSPVTSGDGDTQYF.

The chain combines TRBV29-1 with TRBJ2-3; D is uncertain. The CDR3 consists of 14 residues. Trimming removed 1 base from V and 0 bases from J, with 8 bases in between. The V gene's germline CDR1 is SQVTM and CDR2 ANQGSEA. The CDR3 bases are TGCAGCGTTGAAGTTTTAGGGAGCACAGATACGCAGTATTTT. This encodes CSVEVLGSTDTQYF.

This chain joins TRBV5-1 and TRBJ2-1; D gene unclear. There are 16 residues in the CDR3. Germline V gives CDR1 SGHRS, CDR2 YFSETQ. Trimming cost V 2 bases and J 5 bases, with 17 bases left between them. CDR3 coding DNA: TGCGCCAGCAGCTTAGTTTGGGCGGCCCGAAACAATGAGCAGTTCTTC. This sequence encodes CASSLVWAARNNEQFF.

This clonotype has a handful of counts. This sequence joins TRBV27 and TRBJ2-1, with D perhaps matching TRBD1 or TRBD2 (5 bases each). CDR1 and CDR2 from the germline V gene are MNHEY and SMNVEV (reference sequence). With 7 bases removed from V and 2 bases from J, the gap between germline ends came to 12 bases. The CDR3 contains 14 residues. The CDR3 loop reads CASTQGTAYNEQFF. The CDR3 region has the DNA TGTGCCAGCACCCAAGGGACCGCCTACAATGAGCAGTTCTTC.

This clonotype occurred many times. The chain employs TRBV7-9 and TRBJ2-3; D possibly corresponds to TRBD1 (6 bases). This CDR3 spans 15 amino acids. Between the trimmed V and J ends, which lost 2 bases and 3 bases, there was a span of 12 bases. Germline CDR1 and CDR2: SEHNR and FQNEAQ (reference sequence). The CDR3: CASSLRAGETDTQYF. Written as DNA, the CDR3 is TGTGCCAGCAGCTTACGGGCAGGGGAAACAGATACGCAGTATTTT. Variable domain in full (rest from reference TRBV7-9 and TRBJ2-3): DTGVSQNPRHKITKRGQNVTFRCDPISEHNRLYWYRQTLGQGPEFLTYFQNEAQLEKSRLLSDRFSAERPKGSFSTLEIQRTEQGDSAMYLCASSLRAGETDTQYFGPGTRLTVL.

This clonotype was seen a few times. The rearrangement links TRBV29-1 to TRBJ2-3, with 7 nucleotides matching TRBD1. The V gene's germline CDR1 is SQVTM and CDR2 ANQGSEA. CDR3 size: 14 residues. After removal of 6 bases from V and 2 bases from J, the junction contained 8 bases not matched to a gene. The CDR3 DNA sequence: TGCAGCGTGGAGAGGGACAGTTTCACAGATACGCAGTATTTT. Translating gives CSVERDSFTDTQYF.

This clonotype was recorded a few times. The V and J genes are TRBV5-1 and TRBJ2-3, with D possibly matching TRBD2 (7 bases). The CDR3 is 15 amino acids. The germline V gene has CDR1 SGHRS and CDR2 YFSETQ. The V and J ends lost 2 bases and 5 bases respectively, with 15 bases between them. The CDR3 spells CASSLNGGPGDTQYF. The CDR3, as DNA: TGCGCCAGCAGCTTAAACGGGGGGCCCGGAGATACGCAGTATTTT.

The chain joins TRBV9 to TRBJ2-1; 8 nucleotides line up with TRBD1. The CDR3 covers 15 residues. The ends lost 3 bases at V and 3 bases at J; junction bases unmatched: 5. In germline, CDR1 is SGDLS, CDR2 YYNGEE. CDR3 sequence reads: CASSETGDNYNEQFF. CDR3 DNA sequence: TGTGCCAGCAGCGAGACAGGGGACAACTACAATGAGCAGTTCTTC.

This clonotype was observed a few times. This chain connects TRBV7-8 to TRBJ1-2; D remains unclear. V lost 4 bases to trimming and J lost 0 bases, with 6 bases between them. The CDR3 length is 13 residues. The germline V gene encodes CDR1 SGHVS and CDR2 FQNEAQ. The CDR3 here is CASSYTANYGYTF. The CDR3 nucleotides are TGTGCCAGCAGCTACACAGCTAACTATGGCTACACCTTC.